This paragraph reports one TCR beta chain. This record comes from a study of blood T cell repertoires in COVID-19. V lost 0 bases and J lost 7; bases outside the gene matches: 6. CDR3 length equals 14 residues. In germline, CDR1 is GTSNPN, CDR2 SVGIG (reference sequence). The protocol was immunoSEQ multiplex PCR, while the TCRdb copy is restricted to in-frame clones and leaves out a portion. The sample yields 310,000 or so clones, around 87% seen once. The sequence was obtained from a woman in her forties or fifties with active or convalescent COVID-19. The rearrangement joins TRBV30 to TRBJ2-1; 7 bases are shared with TRBD2. Sequenced input: peripheral blood. The CDR3 protein is CAWSVGGSLNEQFF. The CDR3 DNA reads TGTGCCTGGAGTGTCGGCGGGAGCTTGAATGAGCAGTTCTTC.